Listed below are T cell receptor beta chains from one sample, sequenced in a study of early T cells in non-severe SARS-CoV-2 infection. TCRdb processed the 5' RACE reads anew with MiXCR; each CDR3 protein has one entry. The sample has roughly 75,000 distinct CDR3 sequences; over 9.5% are singletons. The sample comprised whole blood. Receptor source: an adult who was a healthcare worker with PCR-confirmed SARS-CoV-2 infection or an uninfected control (not recorded which). Both conserved end residues are part of each CDR3. D genes are given only for firm matches. For some rows the clone size is stated as once, few or many, or as a class when expanded; others skip it.

D | J | size | V | CDR3 | DNA
TRBD1 | TRBJ1-1 | many | TRBV29-1 | CSAGQGSGTEAFF | TGCAGCGCAGGACAGGGGTCGGGCACTGAAGCTTTCTTT
NA | TRBJ2-5 | few | TRBV7-9 | CASSFEGTQYF | TGTGCCAGCAGCTTCGAAGGGACCCAGTACTTC
NA | TRBJ2-7 | few | TRBV15 | CATSRGPGDGPYEQYF | TGTGCCACCAGCAGGGGGCCGGGGGACGGCCCCTACGAGCAGTACTTC
TRBD1 | TRBJ1-4 | NA | TRBV5-1 | CASSLGTGNTLFF | TGCGCCAGCAGCTTGGGGACAGGGAACACACTGTTTTTT
TRBD2 | TRBJ2-2 | few | TRBV28 | CASTTSGRYTGELFF | TGTGCCAGCACCACTAGCGGGAGGTATACCGGGGAGCTGTTTTTT
NA | TRBJ2-1 | many | TRBV29-1 | CSVERQGLGNEQFF | TGCAGCGTCGAAAGACAGGGACTGGGCAATGAGCAGTTCTTC
TRBD1 | TRBJ1-1 | few | TRBV19 | CATLPRDRVTEAFF | TGTGCCACCTTGCCCCGGGACAGGGTCACTGAAGCTTTCTTT
NA | TRBJ2-3 | many | TRBV20-1 | CSARKTSTDTQYF | TGCAGTGCTAGAAAGACTAGCACAGATACGCAGTATTTT
NA | TRBJ2-7 | few | TRBV20-1 | CSARGLYEQYF | TGCAGTGCCCGAGGCCTCTACGAGCAGTACTTC
NA | TRBJ2-5 | many | TRBV28 | CASSWAAGAGEETQYF | TGTGCCAGCAGTTGGGCCGCCGGGGCAGGGGAAGAGACCCAGTACTTC
NA | TRBJ1-1 | many | TRBV30 | CAWMLMKNTEAFF | TGTGCCTGGATGTTAATGAAGAACACTGAAGCTTTCTTT
NA | TRBJ1-1 | many | TRBV7-9 | CASGSDRSQGF | TGTGCCAGCGGGTCCGACAGGTCACAGGGATTT
NA | TRBJ1-1 | NA | TRBV15 | CATRVMNTEAFF | TGTGCCACCAGGGTGATGAACACTGAAGCTTTCTTT
NA | TRBJ2-6 | NA | TRBV18 | CASSGNRMDVRSGANVLTF | TGTGCCAGCTCAGGAAACAGGATGGATGTTCGGTCTGGGGCCAACGTCCTGACTTTC
NA | TRBJ2-2 | few | TRBV7-9 | CASSSDWAELFF | TGTGCCAGCAGCTCGGACTGGGCGGAGCTGTTTTTT
NA | TRBJ1-4 | few | TRBV29-1 | CSVLTTTGEKLFF | TGCAGCGTCTTGACAACTACGGGAGAAAAACTGTTTTTT
NA | TRBJ2-4 | few | TRBV11-2 | CASSPARDIQYF | TGTGCCAGCAGCCCTGCGCGGGACATTCAGTACTTC
NA | TRBJ1-5 | many | TRBV28 | CASSSSYSNQPQHF | TGTGCCAGCAGTTCAAGTTATAGCAATCAGCCCCAGCATTTT
TRBD1 | TRBJ2-1 | NA | TRBV11-1 | CASSLATGINEQFF | TGCGCCAGCAGCTTAGCGACAGGGATCAATGAGCAGTTCTTC
TRBD2 | TRBJ2-7 | NA | TRBV4-1 | CASSQEGEGIYEQYF | TGCGCCAGCAGCCAAGAAGGGGAGGGGATCTACGAGCAGTACTTC
NA | TRBJ1-2 | NA | TRBV11-2 | CASSHTGRNRNYYGYTF | TGTGCCAGCAGCCACACCGGGCGGAATAGGAACTACTATGGCTACACCTTC